The table lists the clone carrying this TCR beta chain with a few counts. Its specificity is not known. This record belongs to a study of T-cell memory formation after mild COVID-19. The wider study: TCR clusters were mostly donor specific. Study conclusions and caveats: Those CD4+ clones that contracted were mainly in CM and EM (CD8+ ones in EMRA). The authors left the SARS-CoV-2 specificity of second-wave clones peaking on day 37 unconfirmed. Several responding clones turned up in pre-infection memory, indicating that cross-reactive memory may have taken part.

One entry per CDR3 protein, called by TCRdb with MiXCR from the 5' RACE reads. The sample has under 200,000 distinct CDR3 sequences; around a third are singletons. Unmatched junction bases numbered 9, after V lost 5 bases and J lost 4 bases. This CDR3 spans 15 amino acids. Germline lookup yields CDR1 DFQATT and CDR2 SNEGSKA (reference sequence). The V gene is TRBV20-1, the J gene TRBJ2-1; the match to TRBD2 covers 9 bases. The sample taken for sequencing was PBMCs or a T cell subset sorted from them (not recorded which). This sequence originates from an adult woman who had mild COVID-19 (a few samples of this study predate the infection). Cell type and time point are not known. Written as DNA, the CDR3 is TGCAGTGCTCCCTTAGCGGGAGCCACGTACAATGAGCAGTTCTTC. It is translated as CSAPLAGATYNEQFF.